These 31 T cell receptor beta chains came from one sample sequenced in a study of OX40 agonist ivuxolimab in advanced cancers. Libraries were prepared by immunoSEQ multiplex PCR; TCRdb keeps only in-frame clonotypes and omits some of them. The table lists 90,000 to 100,000 clones, around nine tenths of them singletons. Material: CD4+ or CD8+ T cells sorted from blood, obtained in a trial of the OX40 agonist ivuxolimab. All receptors derive from an adult with an advanced solid tumor such as melanoma, head and neck, liver or kidney cancer.

This rearrangement joins TRBV5-6 to TRBJ2-1; 11 nucleotides match TRBD1. Germline assignment: CDR1 SGHDT and CDR2 YYEEEE. Germline trimming cut 3 bases from V and 7 bases from J; bases unmatched to any gene: 3. The CDR3 spans 14 residues. CDR3 region: CASSSRDRGNEQFF. The DNA of the CDR3 is TGTGCCAGCAGCTCCCGGGACAGGGGGAATGAGCAGTTCTTC.

The genes are TRBV7-8 and TRBJ2-3, with D hard to call. This CDR3 comprises 11 residues. V was trimmed by 6 bases and J by 2 bases, leaving 3 bases between them. Germline values: CDR1 SGHVS, CDR2 FQNEAQ. The CDR3 is CASSFTDTQYF. CDR3 nucleotides: TGTGCCAGCAGTTTCACAGATACGCAGTATTTT.

The rearrangement joins TRBV5-1 to TRBJ2-1; weak D call: TRBD2 (6 bases). The CDR3 extends over 15 amino acids. Trimming left V 0 bases short and J 4 bases short, with 11 bases between. Germline CDR1 reads SGHRS; CDR2 reads YFSETQ. The CDR3 sequence: CASSLGPGEYNEQFF. CDR3 bases: TGCGCCAGCAGCTTGGGACCGGGAGAATACAATGAGCAGTTCTTC.

This clone was found once. V and J are TRBV6-6 and TRBJ2-7; 10 bases are shared with TRBD2. This CDR3 spans 16 amino acids. V was pared by 5 bases and J by 2 bases, with 9 bases of the junction left unmatched. Germline CDR1 MNHNY, CDR2 SVGAGI (reference sequence). In nucleotides, the CDR3 is TGTGCCAGCAGTCCTCTTAGCGGGAGGTCGGCCTACGAGCAGTACTTC. Translating it yields CASSPLSGRSAYEQYF.

This chain links TRBV27 with TRBJ2-7; 9 bases are a match to TRBD1. Germline trimming cut 0 bases from V and 4 bases from J; bases unmatched to any gene: 19. The CDR3 loop spans 20 amino acids. The germline gives CDR1 MNHEY, CDR2 SMNVEV (reference sequence). The CDR3 here is CASSLSILGQGPIYLYEQYV. The CDR3 DNA sequence: TGTGCCAGCAGTTTATCGATACTGGGACAGGGCCCGATCTACCTTTACGAGCAGTACGTC.

J is TRBJ2-7 and V is TRBV6-6, with 7 bases aligning to TRBD1. Germline CDR1 reads MNHNY; CDR2 reads SVGAGI (reference sequence). Germline trimming cut 6 bases from V and 3 bases from J; bases unmatched to any gene: 5. The length of the CDR3 is 13 residues. CDR3 region: CASSRDRFYEQYV. In nucleotides, the CDR3 is TGTGCCAGCAGCCGGGACAGATTCTACGAGCAGTACGTC.

This chain joins TRBV5-4 and TRBJ2-3; D possibly corresponds to TRBD2 (6 bases). The CDR3 sequence is 13 residues long. Looked up from germline, CDR1 is SGHNT and CDR2 is YYREEE (reference sequence). V was shortened by 4 bases and J by 3 bases, with 9 bases between the two germline ends. CDR3 sequence reads: CASSDGLTDTQYF. The DNA for the CDR3 is TGTGCCAGCAGCGACGGACTAACAGATACGCAGTATTTT. Supplemented by reference TRBV5-4 and TRBJ2-3, the full variable domain reads ETGVTQSPTHLIKTRGQQVTLRCSSQSGHNTVSWYQQALGQGPQFIFQYYREEENGRGNFPPRFSGLQFPNYSSELNVNALELDDSALYLCASSDGLTDTQYFGPGTRLTVL.

In its sample, this clone was seen once. This chain connects TRBV25-1 to TRBJ1-3; D not certain. The ends were cut back, 2 bases at V and 0 bases at J, with 8 bases in the middle. The CDR3 loop spans 15 amino acids. CDR1 is MGHDK and CDR2 is SYGVNS in the germline V gene. The CDR3 spells CASSEPGSSGNTIYF. In nucleotides, the CDR3 is TGTGCCAGCAGTGAACCTGGGAGCTCTGGAAACACCATATATTTT. The full variable domain, completed using reference TRBV25-1 and TRBJ1-3, is EADIYQTPRYLVIGTGKKITLECSQTMGHDKMYWYQQDPGMELHLIHYSYGVNSTEKGDLSSESTVSRIRTEHFPLTLESARPSHTSQYLCASSEPGSSGNTIYFGEGSWLTVV.

The chain combines TRBV5-1 with TRBJ1-1; no definite D call. In germline, CDR1 is SGHRS, CDR2 YFSETQ. V shed 4 bases and J shed 1 base, with 8 bases lying between them. CDR3 size: 13 residues. The CDR3, as DNA: TGCGCCAGCAGCGCCAGTACGAACACTGAAGCTTTCTTT. Encoded protein: CASSASTNTEAFF.

The CDR3 loop reads CASSLYPPSGPEQYV. CDR3 coding DNA: TGTGCCAGCAGCTTGTACCCCCCTAGCGGGCCCGAGCAGTACGTC. V usage is TRBV5-5 and J usage is TRBJ2-7; TRBD2 matches at 8 bases. The trim removed 1 base at V and 6 bases at J, leaving 9 bases unmatched. Germline V gene data show CDR1 as SGHKS and CDR2 as YYEKEE (reference sequence). CDR3 size: 15 residues.

The rearrangement joins TRBV5-1 to TRBJ2-3; 7 positions match TRBD1. The germline V gene has CDR1 SGHRS and CDR2 YFSETQ. The CDR3 contains 14 residues. Germline trimming cut 5 bases from V and 2 bases from J; bases unmatched to any gene: 5. CDR3 DNA sequence: TGCGCCAGCAGAGCGAGGGGGCACACAGATACGCAGTATTTT. Amino acid sequence: CASRARGHTDTQYF.

The chain links TRBV6-1 to TRBJ2-3, with TRBD2 matching over 7 bases. With V trimmed by 7 bases and J by 2 bases, 9 bases remained unmatched. This CDR3 has 15 residues. The germline V gene encodes CDR1 MNHNS and CDR2 SASEGT. CDR3 in DNA: TGTGCCAGCACTGAGTCGCGGGGGTACACAGATACGCAGTATTTT. As protein: CASTESRGYTDTQYF.

The rearrangement joins TRBV30 to TRBJ1-5; 9 bases agree with TRBD1. Germline V gene lookup returns CDR1 GTSNPN and CDR2 SVGIG (reference sequence). The length of the CDR3 is 15 residues. V shed 2 bases and J 6 bases; nucleotides not matched to a gene: 8. DNA of the CDR3: TGTGCCTGGAGTTTAGGACAGGGGAGGATTCAGCCCCAGCATTTT. Translation gives CAWSLGQGRIQPQHF. Filled out from reference TRBV30 and TRBJ1-5, the complete variable domain reads SQTIHQWPATLVQPVGSPLSLECTVEGTSNPNLYWYRQAAGRGLQLLFYSVGIGQISSEVPQNLSASRPQDRQFILSSKKLLLSDSGFYLCAWSLGQGRIQPQHFGDGTRLSIL.

The chain recombines TRBV19 with TRBJ1-1, with D maybe TRBD1 (6 bases). CDR3 length: 13 residues. Trimming took 7 bases from V and 2 from J, leaving 11 bases between them. The germline V gene encodes CDR1 LNHDA and CDR2 SQIVND (reference sequence). This CDR3 is CASTLGGNTEAFF. Written as DNA, the CDR3 is TGTGCCAGTACCTTAGGGGGTAACACTGAAGCTTTCTTT.

This rearrangement joins TRBV27 to TRBJ2-1, with D perhaps TRBD1 (5 bases). Germline V gene sequence: CDR1 MNHEY, CDR2 SMNVEV (reference sequence). The V gene lost 2 bases and the J gene lost 6 bases, with 14 bases spanning the gap. The CDR3 has 15 amino acids. The CDR3 is CASSLQLGARNEQFF. DNA of the CDR3: TGTGCCAGCAGTTTACAGCTTGGGGCCCGCAATGAGCAGTTCTTC.

The rearrangement uses TRBV30 and TRBJ2-5; the D is unclear. The CDR3 has 13 amino acids. V lost 4 bases to trimming and J lost 5 bases, with 14 bases between them. CDR1 GTSNPN and CDR2 SVGIG come from the germline V gene (reference sequence). CDR3 region: CAWKTELYETQYF. DNA for the CDR3: TGTGCCTGGAAGACTGAGCTCTACGAGACCCAGTACTTC.

The V gene is TRBV30, the J gene TRBJ2-2; a weak D match, TRBD2 (5 bases). Germline CDR1 is GTSNPN and CDR2 is SVGIG (reference sequence). With 4 bases removed from V and 4 bases from J, the gap between germline ends came to 16 bases. The CDR3 is made up of 15 amino acids. The chain's CDR3 is CAWISNGVATGELFF. DNA for the CDR3: TGTGCCTGGATTTCAAACGGGGTTGCCACCGGGGAGCTGTTTTTT. The complete variable domain, with remaining parts taken from reference TRBV30 and TRBJ2-2, reads SQTIHQWPATLVQPVGSPLSLECTVEGTSNPNLYWYRQAAGRGLQLLFYSVGIGQISSEVPQNLSASRPQDRQFILSSKKLLLSDSGFYLCAWISNGVATGELFFGEGSRLTVL.

A few counts support this clone. This sequence joins TRBV18 and TRBJ1-2; possible D gene TRBD1, 5 bases. CDR3 size: 13 residues. Trimming took off 4 bases at V and 4 bases at J, with 10 bases between the two ends. From germline, CDR1 is KGHSH and CDR2 LQKENI. CDR3 region: CASSRDGAYGYTF. CDR3 DNA: TGTGCCAGCTCACGGGACGGAGCCTATGGCTACACCTTC.

This rearrangement joins TRBV6-1 to TRBJ1-6; TRBD1 might be the D (5 bases). Per germline, CDR1 MNHNS and CDR2 SASEGT. The CDR3 has 14 amino acids. Deletions cut 6 bases from V and 9 bases from J, with 15 bases between. The DNA of the CDR3 is TGTGCCAGCAGCCTCAGGGAGGTAGGTTCACCCCTCCACTTT. This encodes CASSLREVGSPLHF.

The rearrangement uses TRBV18 and TRBJ2-5; TRBD2 is a possible D gene (6 bases). Between the trimmed V and J ends, which lost 5 bases and 5 bases, there was a span of 15 bases. Germline CDR1 and CDR2: KGHSH and LQKENI. CDR3 size: 14 residues. This CDR3 reads CASSFPGERETQYF. The CDR3 region has the DNA TGTGCCAGCTCATTCCCGGGAGAACGTGAGACCCAGTACTTC.

V and J are TRBV19 and TRBJ2-7; D is undetermined. There are 11 residues in the CDR3. Germline V gene lookup returns CDR1 LNHDA and CDR2 SQIVND (reference sequence). Trimming removed 8 bases from V and 5 bases from J, with 10 bases in between. As DNA, the CDR3 is TGTGCCAGTCCCCGCCCGAACGAGCAGTACTTC. The encoded protein is CASPRPNEQYF.

The chain recombines TRBV6-6 with TRBJ1-2; unclear D gene. Trimming cost V 7 bases and J 5 bases, with 17 bases left between them. Germline V gene data show CDR1 as MNHNY and CDR2 as SVGAGI (reference sequence). This CDR3 comprises 14 residues. CDR3 region: CASIKDGNSYGYTF. The CDR3 nucleotides read TGTGCCAGCATTAAGGACGGGAATTCTTATGGCTACACCTTC.

The V call is TRBV5-1, the J call TRBJ2-7, with D unresolved. CDR3 length equals 15 residues. V gave up 0 bases and J gave up 7 bases, with 17 bases separating them. Per the germline V gene, CDR1 is SGHRS and CDR2 is YFSETQ. DNA of the CDR3: TGCGCCAGCAGCTTGGCTGACTCCCGGGTGGTTGAGCAGTACTTC. Encoded protein: CASSLADSRVVEQYF.

V gene TRBV6-6 combines with J gene TRBJ2-5; 9 nucleotides line up with TRBD2. Germline loops: CDR1 MNHNY, CDR2 SVGAGI (reference sequence). V lost 6 bases and J lost 4; bases outside the gene matches: 3. CDR3 length equals 13 residues. For the CDR3, the DNA is TGTGCCAGCAGACAAGCGGGAGGAGAGACCCAGTACTTC. Translated, it gives CASRQAGGETQYF.

This chain connects TRBV28 to TRBJ1-5; D gene ambiguous. Trimming shortened V by 7 bases and J by 9 bases, and 16 bases separated the two germline ends. CDR3 length: 13 residues. Germline V gene data show CDR1 as MDHEN and CDR2 as SYDVKM. The CDR3 region has the DNA TGTGCCAGCACCACACCCGACTTAGGGCCCCAGCATTTT. This translates into CASTTPDLGPQHF.

The CDR3 nucleotides are TGTGCCAGCAGTGTGAACAGGGGCCTCTACGAGCAGTACTTC. Protein sequence: CASSVNRGLYEQYF. This chain joins TRBV6-1 and TRBJ2-7; 7 bases agree with TRBD1. CDR1 and CDR2 (germline): MNHNS, SASEGT. There are 14 residues in the CDR3. The junction had 6 bases not matched to a gene; V was cut back by 4 bases and J by 3 bases.

This clone was counted between two and nine times. The chain links TRBV2 to TRBJ1-6; 10 bases are a match to TRBD1. The germline V gene encodes CDR1 SNHLY and CDR2 FYNNEI. The CDR3 spans 15 residues. Losses at the gene ends were 1 base for V and 9 bases for J; bases not matched to a gene: 3. Written as DNA, the CDR3 is TGTGCCAGCAGTGAAGGCGGACAGGGGGTTTCACCCCTCCACTTT. It encodes CASSEGGQGVSPLHF.

This clone appeared a single time. J is TRBJ2-2 and V is TRBV7-2, with D unclear. The CDR3 covers 12 residues. Deletions cut 6 bases from V and 3 bases from J, with 5 bases between. Per germline, CDR1 SGHTA and CDR2 FQGNSA. The chain's CDR3 is CASRAYTGELFF. Here the CDR3 DNA reads TGTGCCAGCAGGGCCTACACCGGGGAGCTGTTTTTT.

The J gene is TRBJ2-5, the V gene TRBV5-4, with a possible D match to TRBD1 (6 bases). The germline CDR1 and CDR2 sequences are SGHNT and YYREEE (reference sequence). This CDR3 comprises 14 residues. V was shortened by 4 bases and J by 5 bases, with 15 bases between the two germline ends. CDR3 coding DNA: TGTGCCAGCAGCCCCGGACCAGGGGAGGAGACCCAGTACTTC. Translation: CASSPGPGEETQYF. The whole variable domain, remainder taken from reference TRBV5-4 and TRBJ2-5, is ETGVTQSPTHLIKTRGQQVTLRCSSQSGHNTVSWYQQALGQGPQFIFQYYREEENGRGNFPPRFSGLQFPNYSSELNVNALELDDSALYLCASSPGPGEETQYFGPGTRLLVL.

The chain links TRBV29-1 to TRBJ1-2, with D uncertain. The germline V gene has CDR1 SQVTM and CDR2 ANQGSEA. The CDR3 has 12 residues. V was cut by 5 bases and J by 8 bases, with 15 bases left in between. CDR3 residues: CSVPTDLRGYTF. For the CDR3, the DNA is TGCAGCGTTCCGACCGATTTACGAGGCTACACCTTC.

This rearrangement joins TRBV28 to TRBJ1-2, with D possibly matching TRBD1 (5 bases). V was trimmed by 3 bases and J by 6 bases, leaving 8 bases between them. This CDR3 region has 12 residues. The germline gives CDR1 MDHEN, CDR2 SYDVKM. The CDR3 DNA follows: TGTGCCAGCAGTTTCAAGGGGAATGGCTACACCTTC. Protein: CASSFKGNGYTF.